The source of this T cell receptor beta chain is a study of T cells in Graves' hyperthyroidism and ophthalmopathy. General study points: Ophthalmopathy and stable hyperthyroidism were separated by a 13 V-J model. Prediction of ophthalmopathy progression came a median 6.5 months pre-onset. Researchers found most expanded thyroid clonotypes above 0.001 in blood as well.

TCR beta CDR3 regions were amplified from RNA transcripts. The primer set for the first-round RT-PCR of the TCR CDR3 was HTBI. TCRdb recomputed calls from the multiplex PCR reads with MiXCR, one row per CDR3 protein. Among approximately 520,000 distinct CDR3 sequences, less than 25% were seen once, and the ten largest hold about 25%. In germline, CDR1 is MNHEY, CDR2 SMNVEV (reference sequence). The length of the CDR3 is 14 residues. The germline V and J ends were trimmed by 5 bases and 3 bases, with 13 bases remaining between them. Patients aged 18 to 65 had newly diagnosed hyperthyroidism of under 2 months' duration. This clonotype was counted many times. The target antigen is unknown.

The specimen was blood. The chain links TRBV27 to TRBJ1-1; maybe TRBD1 (5 bases). The TCR originated in a man aged 18 to 35 with Graves' hyperthyroidism. CDR3 sequence reads: CASSEGPGDTEAFF. The CDR3 bases are TGTGCCAGCAGTGAGGGACCGGGGGACACTGAAGCTTTCTTT.